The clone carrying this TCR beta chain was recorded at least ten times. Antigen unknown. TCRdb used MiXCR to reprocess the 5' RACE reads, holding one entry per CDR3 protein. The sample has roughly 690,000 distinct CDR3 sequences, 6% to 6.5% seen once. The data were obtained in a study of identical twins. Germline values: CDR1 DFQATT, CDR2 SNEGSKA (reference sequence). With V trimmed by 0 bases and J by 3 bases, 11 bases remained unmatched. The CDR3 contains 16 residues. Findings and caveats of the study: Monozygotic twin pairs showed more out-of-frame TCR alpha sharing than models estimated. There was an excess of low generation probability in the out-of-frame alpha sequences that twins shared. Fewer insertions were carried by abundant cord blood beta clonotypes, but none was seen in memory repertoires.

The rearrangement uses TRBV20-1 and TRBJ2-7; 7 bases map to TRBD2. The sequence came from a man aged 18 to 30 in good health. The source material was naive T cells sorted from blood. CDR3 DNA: TGCAGTGCTAGAGATCCCTCGAGCGGGGACGTCTACGAGCAGTACTTC. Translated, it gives CSARDPSSGDVYEQYF.